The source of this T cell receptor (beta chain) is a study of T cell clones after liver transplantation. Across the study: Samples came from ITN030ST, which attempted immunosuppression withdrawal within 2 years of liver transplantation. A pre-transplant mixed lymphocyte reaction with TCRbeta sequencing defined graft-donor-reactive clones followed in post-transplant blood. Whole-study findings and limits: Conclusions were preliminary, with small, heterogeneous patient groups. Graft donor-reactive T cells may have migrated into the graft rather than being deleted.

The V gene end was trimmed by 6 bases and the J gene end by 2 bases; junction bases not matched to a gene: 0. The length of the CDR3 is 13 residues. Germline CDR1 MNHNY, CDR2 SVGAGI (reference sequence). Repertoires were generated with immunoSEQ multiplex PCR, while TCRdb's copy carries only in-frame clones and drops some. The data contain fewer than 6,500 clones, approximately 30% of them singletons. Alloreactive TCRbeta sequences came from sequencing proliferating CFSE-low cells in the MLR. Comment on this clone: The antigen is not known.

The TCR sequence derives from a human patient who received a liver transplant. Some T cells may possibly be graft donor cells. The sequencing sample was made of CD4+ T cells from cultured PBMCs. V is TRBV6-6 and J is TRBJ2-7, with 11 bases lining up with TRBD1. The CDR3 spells CASRGQGAYEQYV. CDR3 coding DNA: TGTGCCAGCAGGGGACAGGGGGCCTACGAGCAGTACGTC.